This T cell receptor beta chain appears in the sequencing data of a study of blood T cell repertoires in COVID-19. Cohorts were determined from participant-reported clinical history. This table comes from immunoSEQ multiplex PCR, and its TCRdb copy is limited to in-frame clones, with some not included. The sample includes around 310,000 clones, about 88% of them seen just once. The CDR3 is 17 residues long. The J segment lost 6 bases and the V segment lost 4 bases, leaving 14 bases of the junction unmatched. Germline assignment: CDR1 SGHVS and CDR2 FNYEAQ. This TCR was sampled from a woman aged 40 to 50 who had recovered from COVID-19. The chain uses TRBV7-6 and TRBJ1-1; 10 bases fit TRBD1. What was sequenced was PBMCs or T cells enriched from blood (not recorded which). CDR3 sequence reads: CASSSAPGQGVRSEAFF. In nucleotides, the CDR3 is TGTGCCAGCAGCTCAGCGCCCGGACAGGGGGTCAGATCTGAAGCTTTCTTT.